This T cell receptor (beta chain) appears in the sequencing data of a study of CD8+CD57+ T cells in acquired aplastic anemia (dated by TCRdb to the late 2010s). A note on the overall study: On average, sorted CD4+ and CD8+ cells yielded approximately 3 ug of extracted DNA, with a range of roughly 0.17 to 30 ug. For healthy donor samples, the average read count was about 10.8 million for CD4+ cells and 11.0 million for CD8+ cells. What the authors observed across the whole study: Although twenty-nine CD8+ CDR3 sequences were shared by patients and controls, these sequences appeared highly expressed in patients and within the immunodominant clones of patients. Between patients and healthy controls, no significant difference in CD8+ Simpson's diversity was found (P=0.060).

Genomic DNA served as template for TCR beta VDJ combination and CDR3 sequence profiling. An Illumina HiSeq 2000 was used for TCR repertoire sequencing. The paper's data handling went like this. Repertoires were assessed using TRBV/TRBJ rearrangement plots, CDR3 size and DJ length profiles, and Simpson's diversity index. Whichever DNA sequence was most abundant in the deep sequencing data was defined as the immunodominant clone. CDR3 amino acid sequences were checked for sharing between subjects and were compared against published repertoires and the VDJdb database. TCRdb applied fastp at Q25 and MiXCR to the public reads, then kept only in-frame beta chains. Every entry covers one CDR3 protein and lists the most common genes and DNA from its rows. What appears here as the V and J calls and clone size reflects TCRdb's work, not the paper's. This sample lists about 190,000 distinct CDR3 sequences; about half were detected once. The ten largest clones add up to 16% of the sample.

Of note for this clonotype: The specificity of this receptor is unknown. A read error may account for a junction end that differs from germline.

The study deep-sequenced TCR repertoires of sorted CD4+ and CD8+ blood T cells from severe aplastic anemia patients and healthy subjects. Ficoll-Paque density gradient centrifugation was used to isolate peripheral blood mononuclear cells. Before DNA extraction, CD4+ and CD8+ T cells were sorted with FACS or magnetic beads. Sequenced: sorted CD4+, CD8+, or CD8+CD57+ T cells (not recorded which) from PBMCs. This sequence originates from a human donor in good health, serving as a control.

The CDR3 corresponds to CVSSSGQGWQETQCF. The DNA sequence is TGCGTCAGCAGCTCCGGACAGGGGTGGCAAGAGACCCAGTGCTTC. The chain is encoded by TRBV5-1 joined to TRBJ2-5; the junction holds 9 bases that match TRBD1. From the cysteine through the phenylalanine, the CDR3 covers 15 amino acids. Only CDR3 DNA remains: 45 bases, in frame from the first base. CDR1 and CDR2, per the germline V gene, are SGHRS and YFSETQ.